The TCR beta chain described here comes from a study of shared clonotypes between healthy human individuals. Points from the study as a whole: Naive CD4 clonotype sharing across a few donors was approximately 5%. Large depth notwithstanding, sorted-subset sequencing proved incomplete by rarefaction.

The CDR3 consists of 12 residues. V dropped 4 bases and J dropped 2 bases, with 7 bases sitting between them. From germline, CDR1 is SGHNT and CDR2 YYREEE (reference sequence). The table came from immunoSEQ multiplex PCR; TCRdb's copy has only in-frame clones and leaves some out. The sample lists approximately 250,000 clones, just over 65% occurring once. With respect to this clone: Antigen: not known.

The sequence was obtained from a man aged 30 to 39 in good health. The chain has TRBV5-4 and TRBJ2-7, with D uncertain. The source material was memory CD4+ T cells sorted from blood. Noted subset: CD45RA-negative fraction. CDR3 in amino acids: CASSLDAYEQYF. The DNA of the CDR3 is TGTGCCAGCAGCCTGGACGCCTACGAGCAGTACTTC.